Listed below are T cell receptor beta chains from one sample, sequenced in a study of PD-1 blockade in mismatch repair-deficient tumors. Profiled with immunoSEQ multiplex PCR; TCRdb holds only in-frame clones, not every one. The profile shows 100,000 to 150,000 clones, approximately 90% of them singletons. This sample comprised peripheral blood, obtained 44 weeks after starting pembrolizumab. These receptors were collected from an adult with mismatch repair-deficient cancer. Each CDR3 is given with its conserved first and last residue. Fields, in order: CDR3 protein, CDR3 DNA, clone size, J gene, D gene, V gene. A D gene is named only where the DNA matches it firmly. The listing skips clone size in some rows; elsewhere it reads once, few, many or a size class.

cdr3_aa: CASSLSGYTEAFF; cdr3_nt: TGTGCCAGCAGCTTATCAGGGTACACTGAAGCTTTCTTT; clone_size: .; j_call: TRBJ1-1; d_call: .; v_call: TRBV7-2
cdr3_aa: CASSLGYWRAGPGLAANEQFF; cdr3_nt: TGCGCCAGCAGCTTGGGCTATTGGAGGGCAGGACCGGGACTAGCGGCGAATGAGCAGTTCTTC; clone_size: .; j_call: TRBJ2-1; d_call: TRBD2; v_call: TRBV5-1
cdr3_aa: CASSAPGTGKIIYEQYF; cdr3_nt: TGCGCCAGCAGTGCCCCCGGGACAGGGAAAATAATCTACGAGCAGTACTTC; clone_size: .; j_call: TRBJ2-7; d_call: TRBD1; v_call: TRBV10-2
cdr3_aa: CASGTSGGYEQYF; cdr3_nt: TGTGCCAGTGGGACTAGCGGGGGGTACGAGCAGTACTTC; clone_size: .; j_call: TRBJ2-7; d_call: TRBD2; v_call: TRBV19
cdr3_aa: CASSPHPTSVTTYNEQFF; cdr3_nt: TGTGCCAGCAGCCCGCATCCGACTAGCGTAACGACCTACAATGAGCAGTTCTTC; clone_size: .; j_call: TRBJ2-1; d_call: TRBD2; v_call: TRBV7-4
cdr3_aa: CASSVDSGQGLYGYTF; cdr3_nt: TGTGCCAGCAGCGTAGATTCGGGACAGGGCCTCTATGGCTACACCTTC; clone_size: .; j_call: TRBJ1-2; d_call: TRBD1; v_call: TRBV9
cdr3_aa: CASSLGTSGSYEQYF; cdr3_nt: TGTGCCAGCAGCTTAGGAACTAGCGGCTCCTACGAGCAGTACTTC; clone_size: .; j_call: TRBJ2-7; d_call: TRBD2; v_call: TRBV11-2
cdr3_aa: CASSYYSSGAYEQYF; cdr3_nt: TGTGCCAGCAGCTACTATTCGAGCGGGGCCTACGAGCAGTACTTC; clone_size: .; j_call: TRBJ2-7; d_call: TRBD2; v_call: TRBV7-2
cdr3_aa: CASSLFTNVASGTTDTQYF; cdr3_nt: TGTGCCAGCAGCCTCTTCACTAATGTGGCTAGCGGGACCACAGATACGCAGTATTTT; clone_size: .; j_call: TRBJ2-3; d_call: TRBD2; v_call: TRBV4-2
cdr3_aa: CASNLNGRQPQHF; cdr3_nt: TGTGCCAGCAATCTAAATGGGAGGCAGCCCCAGCATTTT; clone_size: .; j_call: TRBJ1-5; d_call: .; v_call: TRBV6-5
cdr3_aa: CASSFLAGSYNEQFF; cdr3_nt: TGCGCCAGCAGCTTCCTAGCGGGTTCCTACAATGAGCAGTTCTTC; clone_size: .; j_call: TRBJ2-1; d_call: TRBD2; v_call: TRBV5-1
cdr3_aa: CASSPDRGNQPQHF; cdr3_nt: TGCGCCAGCAGCCCGGACAGGGGCAATCAGCCCCAGCATTTT; clone_size: .; j_call: TRBJ1-5; d_call: TRBD1; v_call: TRBV5-1
cdr3_aa: CASSWGNSGRARETQYF; cdr3_nt: TGTGCCAGCAGCTGGGGTAATAGCGGGAGGGCACGAGAGACCCAGTACTTC; clone_size: .; j_call: TRBJ2-5; d_call: TRBD2; v_call: TRBV27
cdr3_aa: CASSTSETGELFF; cdr3_nt: TGCGCCAGCAGTACTAGCGAAACCGGGGAGCTGTTTTTT; clone_size: few; j_call: TRBJ2-2; d_call: TRBD2; v_call: TRBV10-2
cdr3_aa: CASSQVPGAGWDYTF; cdr3_nt: TGCGCCAGCAGCCAAGTCCCCGGGGCTGGATGGGACTACACCTTC; clone_size: .; j_call: TRBJ1-2; d_call: .; v_call: TRBV4-3
cdr3_aa: CASSLQGAVDAFF; cdr3_nt: TGTGCCAGCAGCTTACAGGGGGCTGTCGATGCTTTCTTT; clone_size: .; j_call: TRBJ1-1; d_call: TRBD1; v_call: TRBV5-4
cdr3_aa: CASSLEWPNTGELFF; cdr3_nt: TGTGCCAGCAGCTTAGAGTGGCCGAACACCGGGGAGCTGTTTTTT; clone_size: .; j_call: TRBJ2-2; d_call: .; v_call: TRBV7-8
cdr3_aa: CASSLSITSSDEQFF; cdr3_nt: TGCGCCAGCAGCCTCTCGATTACTAGTTCGGATGAGCAGTTCTTC; clone_size: .; j_call: TRBJ2-1; d_call: .; v_call: TRBV4-3
cdr3_aa: CASSLDGGREDTQYF; cdr3_nt: TGTGCCAGCAGCTTAGATGGCGGGAGGGAAGATACGCAGTATTTT; clone_size: .; j_call: TRBJ2-3; d_call: TRBD2; v_call: TRBV11-2
cdr3_aa: CASSSEFMVTYEQYF; cdr3_nt: TGTGCCAGCAGCTCCGAATTCATGGTTACCTACGAGCAGTACTTC; clone_size: .; j_call: TRBJ2-7; d_call: .; v_call: TRBV11-2
cdr3_aa: CASRTRQMNTEAFF; cdr3_nt: TGTGCCAGCAGGACAAGACAGATGAACACTGAAGCTTTCTTT; clone_size: .; j_call: TRBJ1-1; d_call: .; v_call: TRBV28
cdr3_aa: CASRTGGLSNNQPQHF; cdr3_nt: TGTGCCAGCAGGACAGGGGGCCTAAGTAACAATCAGCCCCAGCATTTT; clone_size: .; j_call: TRBJ1-5; d_call: TRBD1; v_call: TRBV27
cdr3_aa: CASSLYGGGDTYNEQFF; cdr3_nt: TGTGCCAGCAGCTTATACGGCGGCGGGGATACCTACAATGAGCAGTTCTTC; clone_size: .; j_call: TRBJ2-1; d_call: .; v_call: TRBV7-8
cdr3_aa: CASSPGQGPYYGYTF; cdr3_nt: TGTGCCAGCAGCCCGGGACAGGGGCCATACTATGGCTACACCTTC; clone_size: few; j_call: TRBJ1-2; d_call: TRBD1; v_call: TRBV7-9
cdr3_aa: CASSVEGGLDEAFF; cdr3_nt: TGTGCCAGCAGCGTAGAAGGGGGCTTGGATGAAGCTTTCTTT; clone_size: .; j_call: TRBJ1-1; d_call: TRBD1; v_call: TRBV9
cdr3_aa: CASSLALWGRSSIGELFF; cdr3_nt: TGTGCCAGCAGCTTGGCTTTGTGGGGGCGATCCAGCATCGGGGAGCTGTTTTTT; clone_size: .; j_call: TRBJ2-2; d_call: .; v_call: TRBV5-8
cdr3_aa: CASSISQGAKGPDTQYF; cdr3_nt: TGTGCCAGCAGCATCTCACAGGGGGCGAAGGGGCCAGATACGCAGTATTTT; clone_size: .; j_call: TRBJ2-3; d_call: TRBD1; v_call: TRBV2
cdr3_aa: CASRSGNQPQHF; cdr3_nt: TGTGCCAGCAGGTCAGGGAATCAGCCCCAGCATTTT; clone_size: .; j_call: TRBJ1-5; d_call: .; v_call: TRBV6-5
cdr3_aa: CAWSGGLAGGSSYNEQFF; cdr3_nt: TGTGCCTGGAGTGGTGGGCTAGCGGGAGGGAGCTCCTACAATGAGCAGTTCTTC; clone_size: .; j_call: TRBJ2-1; d_call: TRBD2; v_call: TRBV30
cdr3_aa: CAWIEVSGANVLTF; cdr3_nt: TGTGCCTGGATTGAGGTCTCTGGGGCCAACGTCCTGACTTTC; clone_size: .; j_call: TRBJ2-6; d_call: .; v_call: TRBV30
cdr3_aa: CASRGSYGYTF; cdr3_nt: TGTGCCAGCAGGGGATCTTATGGCTACACCTTC; clone_size: .; j_call: TRBJ1-2; d_call: .; v_call: TRBV6-5
cdr3_aa: CAWSVAAATNEKLFF; cdr3_nt: TGTGCCTGGAGTGTAGCGGCGGCAACTAATGAAAAACTGTTTTTT; clone_size: .; j_call: TRBJ1-4; d_call: .; v_call: TRBV30
cdr3_aa: CASKEQETGELFF; cdr3_nt: TGTGCCAGCAAGGAACAGGAAACCGGGGAGCTGTTTTTT; clone_size: .; j_call: TRBJ2-2; d_call: .; v_call: TRBV27
cdr3_aa: CASSYIVVRNEQFF; cdr3_nt: TGCGCCAGCAGTTACATAGTAGTTCGGAATGAGCAGTTCTTC; clone_size: .; j_call: TRBJ2-1; d_call: .; v_call: TRBV10-2
cdr3_aa: CASSSLVWGLADTDTQYF; cdr3_nt: TGTGCCAGCAGCTCATTAGTGTGGGGACTAGCAGATACAGATACGCAGTATTTT; clone_size: .; j_call: TRBJ2-3; d_call: TRBD2; v_call: TRBV7-9
cdr3_aa: CANAPGTGAPEYF; cdr3_nt: TGTGCCAATGCGCCCGGGACAGGGGCGCCGGAGTACTTC; clone_size: once; j_call: TRBJ2-7; d_call: TRBD1; v_call: TRBV10-3
cdr3_aa: CASSLGTSGNYNEQFF; cdr3_nt: TGTGCCAGCAGCTTAGGGACTAGCGGGAATTACAATGAGCAGTTCTTC; clone_size: .; j_call: TRBJ2-1; d_call: TRBD2; v_call: TRBV7-9
cdr3_aa: CASSNRDLRTF; cdr3_nt: TGCGCCAGCAGCAACCGGGACCTTCGCACCTTC; clone_size: .; j_call: TRBJ1-2; d_call: .; v_call: TRBV4-1
cdr3_aa: CAISESNPKRYGYTF; cdr3_nt: TGTGCCATCAGTGAGTCGAACCCCAAGAGATATGGCTACACCTTC; clone_size: .; j_call: TRBJ1-2; d_call: .; v_call: TRBV10-3
cdr3_aa: CASSLGPDIYGYTF; cdr3_nt: TGTGCCAGCAGCTTGGGTCCGGATATCTATGGCTACACCTTC; clone_size: .; j_call: TRBJ1-2; d_call: .; v_call: TRBV7-2
cdr3_aa: CASQNRDRVNEQYF; cdr3_nt: TGTGCCAGCCAAAACCGGGACAGGGTAAACGAGCAGTACTTC; clone_size: .; j_call: TRBJ2-7; d_call: TRBD1; v_call: TRBV11-1
cdr3_aa: CASTAGGGYYEQYF; cdr3_nt: TGTGCCAGCACAGCGGGTGGGGGGTATTACGAGCAGTACTTC; clone_size: many; j_call: TRBJ2-7; d_call: .; v_call: TRBV7-9
cdr3_aa: CSVDPLNSGRMETQYF; cdr3_nt: TGCAGCGTTGACCCACTAAATAGCGGGAGAATGGAGACCCAGTACTTC; clone_size: .; j_call: TRBJ2-5; d_call: TRBD2; v_call: TRBV29-1
cdr3_aa: CAWGIGGGELFF; cdr3_nt: TGTGCCTGGGGAATAGGAGGAGGGGAGCTGTTTTTT; clone_size: .; j_call: TRBJ2-2; d_call: .; v_call: TRBV30
cdr3_aa: CASTRTGDQPQHF; cdr3_nt: TGTGCCAGCACCCGAACGGGGGATCAGCCCCAGCATTTT; clone_size: .; j_call: TRBJ1-5; d_call: .; v_call: TRBV6-1
cdr3_aa: CASSRDMNTEAFF; cdr3_nt: TGTGCCAGCAGTAGGGACATGAACACTGAAGCTTTCTTT; clone_size: .; j_call: TRBJ1-1; d_call: .; v_call: TRBV28
cdr3_aa: CASSFKAGGRIGELFF; cdr3_nt: TGTGCCAGCAGTTTCAAGGCAGGGGGCCGTATCGGGGAGCTGTTTTTT; clone_size: .; j_call: TRBJ2-2; d_call: TRBD1; v_call: TRBV27
cdr3_aa: CASSPGTGASDYGYTF; cdr3_nt: TGTGCCAGCAGTCCGGGGACAGGGGCATCCGACTATGGCTACACCTTC; clone_size: .; j_call: TRBJ1-2; d_call: TRBD1; v_call: TRBV27
cdr3_aa: CASSLAGDIPQHF; cdr3_nt: TGCGCCAGCAGCTTGGCCGGCGATATACCCCAGCATTTT; clone_size: .; j_call: TRBJ1-5; d_call: .; v_call: TRBV5-1
cdr3_aa: CASSLGGLNTEAFF; cdr3_nt: TGTGCCAGCAGTTTAGGGGGGCTGAACACTGAAGCTTTCTTT; clone_size: .; j_call: TRBJ1-1; d_call: .; v_call: TRBV27
cdr3_aa: CASSSRTSGRGYNEQFF; cdr3_nt: TGTGCCAGCAGCTCTAGGACTAGCGGGAGGGGCTACAATGAGCAGTTCTTC; clone_size: .; j_call: TRBJ2-1; d_call: TRBD2; v_call: TRBV7-9